This is a list of T cell receptor beta chains from one sample in a study of cytomegalovirus exposure and HLA in healthy donors. The assay was immunoSEQ multiplex PCR, and TCRdb's table has in-frame clones only and misses some. Altogether over 150,000 clones are present, over 65% being singletons, with the ten largest covering 1.4%. The sequenced material came from PBMCs. These TCRs come from a woman in her twenties or thirties in good health and CMV-seropositive. The CDR3 runs from the conserved cysteine through the conserved F or W. Fields, in order: J gene, V gene, clone size, D gene, CDR3 DNA, CDR3 protein. D genes are given only for firm matches. Not every row has a clone size; where given, it reads once, few, many or a size class.

>TRBJ1-5|TRBV28|.|.
TGTGCCACCGCGACAGGCAATCAGCCCCAGCATTTT
CATATGNQPQHF
>TRBJ2-3|TRBV11-2|.|.
TGTGCCAGCAGCTCCTCATCATATAGCGCAAACACAGATACGCAGTATTTT
CASSSSSYSANTDTQYF
>TRBJ2-5|TRBV5-1|.|.
TGCGCCAGCAGCTTGGGATCTAGTAGAGGGCAAGAGACCCAGTACTTC
CASSLGSSRGQETQYF
>TRBJ2-1|TRBV23-1|.|.
TGCGCCAGCAGTCAGGGCGACAGGAAACCCTACAATGAGCAGTTCTTC
CASSQGDRKPYNEQFF
>TRBJ1-2|TRBV5-4|once|.
TGTGCCAGCAGCTTGGAGACACCTCGTGGCGATGGCTACACCTTC
CASSLETPRGDGYTF
>TRBJ1-2|TRBV28|.|TRBD1
TGTGCCAGCAGTCCCCGACAGGGCCTCGTCTATGGCTACACCTTC
CASSPRQGLVYGYTF
>TRBJ2-1|TRBV28|.|TRBD2
TGTGCCACCTTAACTAGCGCCTACAATGAGCAGTTCTTC
CATLTSAYNEQFF
>TRBJ1-1|TRBV7-9|.|TRBD1
TGTGCCAGCAGCTTTCGACAGGGGGTAGACACTGAAGCTTTCTTT
CASSFRQGVDTEAFF
>TRBJ2-1|TRBV7-2|.|TRBD2
TGTGCCAGCAGCCCCGGGACTAGCGGTAATGAGCAGTTCTTC
CASSPGTSGNEQFF
>TRBJ2-1|TRBV7-8|.|TRBD2
TGTGCCAGCAGCTTAGTTCTAGCGGGGTACAATGAGCAGTTCTTC
CASSLVLAGYNEQFF
>TRBJ2-5|TRBV5-1|few|.
TGCGCCAGCAGCTTAACCGACAGCAGGGAGACCCAGTACTTC
CASSLTDSRETQYF
>TRBJ1-4|TRBV30|.|.
TGTGCGGGAAGGCCGGGGAGTGCAACTAATGAAAAACTGTTTTTT
CAGRPGSATNEKLFF
>TRBJ2-2|TRBV4-1|.|TRBD2
TGCGCCAGCAGCCAGCAAACCTCAGGGCCGGGGGGCACCGGGGAGCTGTTTTTT
CASSQQTSGPGGTGELFF
>TRBJ2-7|TRBV6-5|many|TRBD2
TGTGCCAGCAGTCCTTCACTAGCGAACAACTACGAGCAGTACTTC
CASSPSLANNYEQYF
>TRBJ1-5|TRBV4-1|.|.
TGCGCCAGCAGCCAAGACAGGGGCAATCAGCCCCAGCATTTT
CASSQDRGNQPQHF
>TRBJ1-2|TRBV27|.|.
TGTGCCAGCAGCAGCGGTCGAGTCTATGGCTACACCTTC
CASSSGRVYGYTF
>TRBJ2-7|TRBV27|.|TRBD2
TGTGCCAGCAGTCAAGCGGGAGGAAGCTCCTACGAGCAGTACTTC
CASSQAGGSSYEQYF
>TRBJ2-2|TRBV29-1|.|TRBD2
TGCAGCGTTGAGTCTGGGGCTAGCGGACATCTCACCGGGGAGCTGTTTTTT
CSVESGASGHLTGELFF
>TRBJ2-7|TRBV13|.|TRBD2
TGTGCCAGCAGCCTTCCCACACTAGCGGGAGGGCCCGAGCAGTACTTC
CASSLPTLAGGPEQYF
>TRBJ2-5|TRBV5-4|.|.
TGTGCCAGCAGCTTGGGGTTGGACACCGCCCGTGGGGAGACCCAGTACTTC
CASSLGLDTARGETQYF
>TRBJ1-5|TRBV6-5|few|.
TGTGCCAGCAGCCTCACAAGAACTCAGCCCCAGCATTTT
CASSLTRTQPQHF
>TRBJ1-2|TRBV7-2|few|TRBD1
TGTGCCAGCAGCTTGGGACAGGCCTCTAACTATGGCTACACCTTC
CASSLGQASNYGYTF